These 13 T cell receptor beta chains were sequenced from one sample in a study of sequential checkpoint blockade in melanoma. The table came from immunoSEQ multiplex PCR; TCRdb's copy has only in-frame clones and leaves some out. The sample shows more than 25,000 clones, about 80% of them seen only once. The treatment denotes: randomized to nivolumab then ipilimumab (arm A) or the reverse (arm B). The sequences come from CD8+ T cells sorted from blood (inferred from file names), collected from a patient given nivolumab and ipilimumab in sequence. The receptor source for this set is a human donor with melanoma.

V is TRBV4-3 and J is TRBJ1-2, with D possibly TRBD1 on 6 matching bases. The CDR3 extends over 14 amino acids. The germline CDR1 and CDR2 sequences are LGHNA and YSLEER. Trimming removed 4 bases from V and 4 bases from J, with 13 bases in between. The CDR3 sequence is CASSPHQGSYGYTF. The CDR3, as DNA: TGCGCCAGCAGCCCTCATCAGGGGAGCTATGGCTACACCTTC.

V is TRBV5-8 and J is TRBJ2-1; no clear D. V was clipped by 7 bases and J by 6 bases, with 14 bases between them. Germline CDR1 and CDR2: SGHTS and YDEGEE. The CDR3 has 13 residues. Here the CDR3 DNA reads TGTGCCAGCTGTGATTCGACATTCAATGAGCAGTTCTTC. Translated, it gives CASCDSTFNEQFF.

V and J are TRBV10-1 and TRBJ2-5; D might be TRBD1 (6 bases). The CDR3 extends over 15 amino acids. Between the trimmed V and J ends, which lost 2 bases and 4 bases, there was a span of 14 bases. Germline V CDR1 and CDR2: WNHNN, SYGVQD (reference sequence). In DNA, the CDR3 is TGCGCCAGCAGTGAGAGGATTAACAGGGTAGAGACCCAGTACTTC. Protein product: CASSERINRVETQYF.

V and J are TRBV19 and TRBJ2-3, with 7 bases aligning to TRBD2. Germline CDR1 and CDR2: LNHDA and SQIVND (reference sequence). The CDR3 consists of 15 residues. With 1 base clipped from V and 0 bases from J, the junction kept 1 base outside the gene matches. CDR3 amino acids: CASSIAGLSTDTQYF. The DNA for the CDR3 is TGTGCCAGTAGTATAGCGGGACTAAGCACAGATACGCAGTATTTT.

The chain joins TRBV28 to TRBJ1-1; maybe TRBD1 (6 bases). V lost 4 bases to trimming and J lost 3 bases, with 24 bases between them. The germline V gene encodes CDR1 MDHEN and CDR2 SYDVKM. The CDR3 runs 18 residues. The CDR3, as DNA: TGTGCCAGCAGTTCATCCTGGGCGGGGGCCGGTTGGGACACTGAAGCTTTCTTT. This encodes CASSSSWAGAGWDTEAFF.

This clone was seen only once. Compared with germline, one end of the junction differs, possibly owing to a read error. This specimen includes other DNA sequences encoding the same CDR3. The chain is built from TRBV5-1 and TRBJ2-1; possibly TRBD1 for D (6 bases). The germline V gene has CDR1 SGHRS and CDR2 YFSETQ. This CDR3 has 14 residues. CDR3 coding DNA: TGCGCCAGCAGTTTGGACAGTCCCTACAATGAGCAGTTCTTC. Protein product: CASSLDSPYNEQFF.

CDR3: CASSPRWSGELFF. CDR3 DNA sequence: TGTGCCAGCAGTCCCCGCTGGAGTGGGGAGCTGTTTTTT. The J gene is TRBJ2-2, the V gene TRBV11-2; D not certain. Germline V CDR1 and CDR2: SGHAT, FQNNGV. Trimming left V 6 bases short and J 8 bases short, with 13 bases between. CDR3 length: 13 amino acids. The full variable domain, in which reference TRBV11-2 and TRBJ2-2 provide the parts outside the CDR3, is EAGVAQSPRYKIIEKRQSVAFWCNPISGHATLYWYQQILGQGPKLLIQFQNNGVVDDSQLPKDRFSAERLKGVDSTLKIQPAKLEDSAVYLCASSPRWSGELFFGEGSRLTVL.

The CDR3 region has the DNA TGTGCCACCTCCACTAGCGGGGGCGATCACCCCCGCACAGATACGCAGTATTTT. Translation gives CATSTSGGDHPRTDTQYF. V gene TRBV2 combines with J gene TRBJ2-3; TRBD2 agrees at 11 bases. This CDR3 is built from 18 residues. Germline trimming cut 10 bases from V and 1 base from J; bases unmatched to any gene: 16. CDR1 is SNHLY, CDR2 FYNNEI, per germline.

This clone has more than one count but fewer than ten. This rearrangement joins TRBV9 to TRBJ2-7, with TRBD2 matching 7 bases. The germline V gene has CDR1 SGDLS and CDR2 YYNGEE. V gave up 0 bases and J gave up 2 bases; unmatched junction bases: 11. The CDR3 is made up of 17 amino acids. This CDR3 is CASSVGDGLAGAYEQYF. The CDR3 nucleotides read TGTGCCAGCAGCGTAGGGGATGGGTTGGCGGGGGCCTACGAGCAGTACTTC. The full variable domain, its missing parts supplied by reference TRBV9 and TRBJ2-7, is DSGVTQTPKHLITATGQRVTLRCSPRSGDLSVYWYQQSLDQGLQFLIQYYNGEERAKGNILERFSAQQFPDLHSELNLSSLELGDSALYFCASSVGDGLAGAYEQYFGPGTRLTVT.

The CDR3 region is CASSEWDSNTGELFF. In DNA form, the CDR3 reads TGTGCCAGCAGTGAATGGGACTCGAACACCGGGGAGCTGTTTTTT. The chain couples TRBV2 to TRBJ2-2; possible D gene TRBD2, 6 bases. Trimming pared 2 bases from V and 0 bases from J, leaving 7 bases between. Per germline, CDR1 SNHLY and CDR2 FYNNEI. The CDR3 covers 15 residues. Full variable domain (missing parts from reference TRBV2 and TRBJ2-2): EPEVTQTPSHQVTQMGQEVILRCVPISNHLYFYWYRQILGQKVEFLVSFYNNEISEKSEIFDDQFSVERPDGSNFTLKIRSTKLEDSAMYFCASSEWDSNTGELFFGEGSRLTVL.

The chain carries TRBV9 and TRBJ2-7, with D perhaps TRBD2 (7 bases). The ends were cut back, 1 base at V and 2 bases at J, with 10 bases in the middle. Germline V gives CDR1 SGDLS, CDR2 YYNGEE. There are 14 residues in the CDR3. The CDR3 sequence is CASSVTGGAYEQYF. CDR3 coding DNA: TGTGCCAGCAGCGTAACGGGGGGCGCCTACGAGCAGTACTTC. Full variable domain (rest looked up from reference TRBV9 and TRBJ2-7): DSGVTQTPKHLITATGQRVTLRCSPRSGDLSVYWYQQSLDQGLQFLIQYYNGEERAKGNILERFSAQQFPDLHSELNLSSLELGDSALYFCASSVTGGAYEQYFGPGTRLTVT.

This chain links TRBV29-1 with TRBJ1-2; TRBD1 matches at 10 bases. CDR3 size: 13 residues. Per germline, CDR1 SQVTM and CDR2 ANQGSEA. Unmatched junction bases numbered 8, after V lost 7 bases and J lost 6 bases. The CDR3 loop reads CSAMTGGADGYTF. The CDR3 DNA sequence: TGCAGCGCCATGACAGGGGGCGCGGATGGCTACACCTTC.

This clone was recorded a few times. The chain links TRBV9 to TRBJ2-7; 7 nucleotides line up with TRBD1. This CDR3 spans 13 amino acids. The V gene end was trimmed by 2 bases and the J gene end by 7 bases; junction bases not matched to a gene: 6. Germline CDR1 SGDLS, CDR2 YYNGEE. The chain's CDR3 is CASSVGQASEQYF. The DNA of the CDR3 is TGTGCCAGCAGCGTCGGACAGGCGAGTGAGCAGTACTTC. Complete variable domain (other parts from reference TRBV9 and TRBJ2-7): DSGVTQTPKHLITATGQRVTLRCSPRSGDLSVYWYQQSLDQGLQFLIQYYNGEERAKGNILERFSAQQFPDLHSELNLSSLELGDSALYFCASSVGQASEQYFGPGTRLTVT.